This is a list of T cell receptor beta chains from one sample in a study. TCRdb redid the calling of the RT-PCR reads with MiXCR, one entry per CDR3 protein. The sample has 650,000 to 800,000 distinct CDR3 sequences, 12% to 15% seen once. Specimen: memory CD4+ T cells from blood. Receptors were obtained from a female donor in good health, serving as a healthy control. Each CDR3 is given with its conserved first and last residue. The D gene is left open where the match is weak. The size field is filled for only some rows; it gives once, few, many or a size class.

abundance | j_gene | d_gene | v_gene | CDR3aa | CDR3nt
. | TRBJ2-7 | TRBD1 | TRBV15 | CATSRGGQGGSYEQYF | TGTGCCACCAGCAGAGGAGGACAGGGGGGTAGTTACGAGCAGTACTTC
. | TRBJ2-7 | TRBD1 | TRBV28 | CASSLSQGADEQYF | TGTGCCAGCAGTTTATCCCAGGGGGCAGACGAGCAGTACTTC
few | TRBJ2-1 | TRBD2 | TRBV5-4 | CASSFRQLAGGEQFF | TGTGCCAGCAGCTTCCGACAATTAGCGGGAGGAGAGCAGTTCTTC
many | TRBJ2-5 | . | TRBV12-3/TRBV12-4 | CASSSPGVGETQYF | TGTGCCAGCAGTTCCCCGGGGGTAGGAGAGACCCAGTACTTC
few | TRBJ2-1 | TRBD2 | TRBV28 | CASRRSGRNEQFF | TGTGCCAGCAGAAGGAGCGGGAGAAATGAGCAGTTCTTC
few | TRBJ2-3 | TRBD2 | TRBV7-9 | CASGRSAGVLDTQYF | TGTGCCAGCGGTAGATCGGCGGGAGTGCTGGATACGCAGTATTTT
. | TRBJ2-1 | . | TRBV30 | CAWSVAFNEQFF | TGTGCCTGGAGTGTAGCCTTCAATGAGCAGTTCTTC
few | TRBJ1-1 | . | TRBV6-2/TRBV6-3 | CAGVGSTGTEAFF | TGTGCCGGGGTGGGTTCTACCGGCACTGAAGCTTTCTTT
. | TRBJ1-6 | TRBD1 | TRBV12-3/TRBV12-4 | CASSTGAVRSPLHF | TGTGCCAGCAGTACAGGGGCCGTTCGCTCACCCCTCCACTTT
few | TRBJ2-1 | . | TRBV5-6 | CASRVWILYNEQFF | TGTGCCAGCAGGGTCTGGATTCTCTACAATGAGCAGTTCTTC
many | TRBJ2-1 | . | TRBV7-2 | CASSLAASAGGEQFF | TGTGCCAGCAGCTTAGCGGCTAGCGCTGGAGGTGAGCAGTTCTTC
few | TRBJ1-6 | . | TRBV7-3 | CASMPGTGSSYNSPLHF | TGTGCCAGCATGCCTGGGACGGGAAGCTCCTATAATTCACCCCTCCACTTT
many | TRBJ1-2 | . | TRBV12-3/TRBV12-4 | CASSLSGNYGYTF | TGTGCCAGCAGCTTAAGCGGGAACTATGGCTACACCTTC
few | TRBJ2-7 | TRBD2 | TRBV10-3 | CATQGASGSPNEQYF | TGTGCCACCCAAGGGGCTAGCGGGAGTCCCAACGAGCAGTACTTC
. | TRBJ2-6 | . | TRBV6-6 | CASLLLSGTNVLTF | TGTGCCAGCCTACTACTCTCTGGGACCAACGTCCTGACTTTC
. | TRBJ1-3 | . | TRBV20-1 | CSARDVKFLSGNTIYF | TGCAGTGCTAGAGATGTAAAGTTCCTCTCTGGAAACACCATATATTTT
few | TRBJ2-7 | . | TRBV20-1 | CSARPSSLLYEQYF | TGCAGTGCTCGTCCCTCCTCTTTATTATACGAGCAGTACTTC
. | TRBJ2-7 | . | TRBV9 | CASSPGLGQYF | TGTGCCAGCAGCCCCGGTCTGGGGCAGTACTTC
few | TRBJ1-6 | TRBD1 | TRBV20-1 | CSARTGGPDSYNSPLHF | TGCAGTGCTCGAACAGGGGGCCCGGACTCCTATAATTCACCCCTCCACTTT
many | TRBJ1-2 | TRBD1 | TRBV6-5 | CASSYSSGQGFGYTF | TGTGCCAGCAGTTACTCGTCGGGACAGGGGTTCGGCTACACCTTC
few | TRBJ2-2 | . | TRBV5-1 | CASRPGPHTGELFF | TGCGCCAGCAGGCCGGGACCTCACACCGGGGAGCTGTTTTTT
many | TRBJ2-3 | . | TRBV15 | CATSRDPSTAPDTQYF | TGTGCCACCAGCAGAGATCCCTCGACAGCACCAGATACGCAGTATTTT
few | TRBJ2-1 | . | TRBV18 | CASSPPGSGPSYNEQFF | TGTGCCAGCTCACCACCCGGTTCAGGCCCTTCCTACAATGAGCAGTTCTTC
many | TRBJ2-3 | TRBD2 | TRBV5-4 | CASSSGLEAYTQYF | TGTGCCAGCAGCTCGGGACTAGAGGCTTATACGCAGTATTTT
. | TRBJ2-5 | . | TRBV18 | CASSPRQKETQYF | TGTGCCAGCTCACCACGACAGAAAGAGACCCAGTACTTC
many | TRBJ2-5 | . | TRBV24-1 | CATSEGWGAQYF | TGTGCCACCAGTGAAGGCTGGGGGGCCCAGTACTTC
many | TRBJ2-1 | TRBD2 | TRBV6-2/TRBV6-3 | CATSSPGLAGALRGEQFF | TGTGCCACCTCGTCACCGGGACTAGCGGGAGCATTAAGGGGTGAGCAGTTCTTC
. | TRBJ2-7 | . | TRBV11-3 | CASSGGGAGEQYF | TGTGCCAGCAGTGGAGGGGGCGCGGGGGAGCAGTACTTC
. | TRBJ1-1 | . | TRBV27 | CASSLQAMNTEAFF | TGTGCCAGCAGCCTACAGGCAATGAACACTGAAGCTTTCTTT
many | TRBJ2-3 | . | TRBV20-1 | CSAVPGSSSTDTQYF | TGCAGTGCTGTACCAGGGTCCTCTAGCACAGATACGCAGTATTTT
. | TRBJ1-2 | . | TRBV6-6 | CASRTGDGSYGYTF | TGTGCCAGCAGAACTGGTGACGGGAGCTATGGCTACACCTTC
many | TRBJ1-1 | . | TRBV27 | CASSRDTEAFF | TGTGCCAGCAGTAGAGACACTGAAGCTTTCTTT
. | TRBJ2-5 | . | TRBV7-3 | CASSLSPNPRETQYF | TGTGCCAGCAGCTTATCCCCTAACCCCCGAGAGACCCAGTACTTC
. | TRBJ1-1 | . | TRBV9 | CASSEGPYTEAFF | TGTGCCAGCAGCGAAGGGCCTTACACTGAAGCTTTCTTT
few | TRBJ2-7 | . | TRBV27 | CASGIPQGSPYEQYF | TGTGCCAGCGGAATCCCACAGGGATCACCCTACGAGCAGTACTTC
many | TRBJ1-2 | TRBD1 | TRBV29-1 | CSEGQGYGYTF | TGCAGCGAAGGACAGGGCTATGGCTACACCTTC
many | TRBJ2-5 | . | TRBV29-1 | CSVAGGGETQYF | TGCAGCGTTGCCGGAGGCGGAGAGACCCAGTACTTC
. | TRBJ1-3 | . | TRBV27 | CASSFSLRGPGNTIYF | TGTGCCAGCAGTTTTTCGTTGCGAGGTCCTGGAAACACCATATATTTT
. | TRBJ1-5 | . | TRBV12-3/TRBV12-4 | CASSLGLGGSQPQHF | TGTGCCAGCAGTTTAGGGCTCGGGGGGAGTCAGCCCCAGCATTTT
. | TRBJ2-5 | TRBD2 | TRBV5-1 | CASSTGTSGPVGGTQYF | TGCGCCAGCAGCACCGGGACTAGCGGGCCCGTCGGTGGGACCCAGTACTTC